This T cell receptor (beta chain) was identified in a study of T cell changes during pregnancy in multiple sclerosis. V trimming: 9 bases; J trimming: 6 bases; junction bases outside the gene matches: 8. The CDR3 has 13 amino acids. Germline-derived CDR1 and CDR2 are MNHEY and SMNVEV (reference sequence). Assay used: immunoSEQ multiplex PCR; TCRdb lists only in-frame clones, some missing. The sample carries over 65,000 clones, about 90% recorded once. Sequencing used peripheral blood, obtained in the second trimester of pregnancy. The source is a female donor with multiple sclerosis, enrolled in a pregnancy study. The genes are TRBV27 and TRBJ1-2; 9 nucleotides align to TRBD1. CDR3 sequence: CASCPGQGNGYTF. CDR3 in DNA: TGTGCCAGTTGTCCGGGACAGGGAAATGGCTACACCTTC.